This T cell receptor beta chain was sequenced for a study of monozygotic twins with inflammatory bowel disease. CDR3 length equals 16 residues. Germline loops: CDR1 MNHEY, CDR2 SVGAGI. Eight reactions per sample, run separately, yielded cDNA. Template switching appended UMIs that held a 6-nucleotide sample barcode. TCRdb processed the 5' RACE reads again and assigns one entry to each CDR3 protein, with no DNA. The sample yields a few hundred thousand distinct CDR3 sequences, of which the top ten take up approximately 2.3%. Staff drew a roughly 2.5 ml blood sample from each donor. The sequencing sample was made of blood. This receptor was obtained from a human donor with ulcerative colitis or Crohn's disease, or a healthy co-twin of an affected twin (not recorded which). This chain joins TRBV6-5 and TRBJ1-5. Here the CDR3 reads CASSYNFRYSNQPQHF.